The next 12 T cell receptor beta chains were all read from a single sample in a study of blood T cell repertoires in COVID-19. Measured with immunoSEQ multiplex PCR; TCRdb has only the in-frame clones, and not every one. The sample shows 450,000 to 500,000 clones, approximately 83% of them seen only once. Sequenced: peripheral blood. Source of these receptors: a human donor in a cohort sampled during active COVID-19.

This clone occurred once. The V and J genes are TRBV12-3 or TRBV12-4 and TRBJ2-7; 10 nucleotides match TRBD2. Trimming at V came to 8 bases and at J to 4 bases, leaving 5 bases not matched to a gene. The CDR3 is 13 residues long. CDR3 coding DNA: TGTGCCAGCGGGAAGCGGGAGGGATACGAGCAGTACTTC. Translated, it gives CASGKREGYEQYF.

The rearrangement joins TRBV3-1 (or the pseudogene TRBV3-2) to TRBJ2-3; weak D call: TRBD2 (5 bases). V lost 1 base and J 0 bases, leaving 14 bases between the germline ends. Germline CDR1 reads LGHDT; CDR2 reads YNNKEL (reference sequence). This CDR3 spans 17 amino acids. CDR3 DNA sequence: TGTGCCAGCAGCCAAGGATCTGCGGGCCCTAGCACAGATACGCAGTATTTT. Translated, it gives CASSQGSAGPSTDTQYF.

Only one count was recorded for this clone. The chain couples TRBV18 to TRBJ1-5, with 8 bases identical to TRBD1. V lost 6 bases to trimming and J lost 3 bases; unmatched junction nucleotides: 7. From germline, CDR1 is KGHSH and CDR2 LQKENI. The CDR3 length is 15 residues. The CDR3 spells CASSLQGGLNQPQHF. CDR3 coding DNA: TGTGCCAGCTCGCTACAGGGGGGCCTCAATCAGCCCCAGCATTTT.

The chain links TRBV7-8 to TRBJ2-7; a possible D gene is TRBD1 (6 bases). Looked up from germline, CDR1 is SGHVS and CDR2 is FQNEAQ. Trimming cost V 1 base and J 8 bases, with 12 bases left between them. There are 13 residues in the CDR3. This CDR3 reads CASSLDGQGKQYF. CDR3 DNA sequence: TGTGCCAGCAGCTTAGATGGGCAGGGGAAGCAGTACTTC.

The chain carries TRBV18 and TRBJ1-2, with TRBD1 matching 9 bases. The CDR3 sequence is 14 residues long. Germline CDR1 and CDR2: KGHSH and LQKENI. Trimming took 3 bases from V and 7 from J; bases not matched to a gene: 6. The chain's CDR3 is CASSPPTGGGGYTF. The DNA for the CDR3 is TGTGCCAGCTCACCTCCCACAGGGGGCGGTGGCTACACCTTC. Variable domain in full (rest from reference TRBV18 and TRBJ1-2): NAGVMQNPRHLVRRRGQEARLRCSPMKGHSHVYWYRQLPEEGLKFMVYLQKENIIDESGMPKERFSAEFPKEGPSILRIQQVVRGDSAAYFCASSPPTGGGGYTFGSGTRLTVV.

The chain uses TRBV18 and TRBJ1-2; D might be TRBD1 (5 bases). Germline loops: CDR1 KGHSH, CDR2 LQKENI. Trimming took 6 bases from V and 3 from J, leaving 11 bases between them. CDR3 length equals 13 residues. The chain's CDR3 is CASSDSQDYGYTF. CDR3 in DNA: TGTGCCAGCTCCGACAGCCAGGACTATGGCTACACCTTC.

The J gene is TRBJ2-3, the V gene TRBV4-2, with 7 bases matching TRBD2. The trim removed 3 bases at V and 3 bases at J, leaving 6 bases unmatched. The germline CDR1 and CDR2 sequences are LGHNA and YNFKEQ. The CDR3 is 15 residues long. The CDR3, as DNA: TGTGCCAGCAGCCAGGGGGGGGAGGCGACAGATACGCAGTATTTT. It is translated as CASSQGGEATDTQYF.

CDR3 sequence: CASSLAGGPGSYNEQFF. For the CDR3, the DNA is TGTGCCAGTAGTTTAGCGGGAGGGCCGGGCTCCTACAATGAGCAGTTCTTC. The rearrangement uses TRBV19 and TRBJ2-1; TRBD2 agrees at 11 bases. This CDR3 spans 17 amino acids. Per the germline V gene, CDR1 is LNHDA and CDR2 is SQIVND (reference sequence). V trimming: 5 bases; J trimming: 0 bases; junction bases outside the gene matches: 6.

The rearrangement joins TRBV27 to TRBJ1-1; D is possibly TRBD1 (5 bases). There are 20 residues in the CDR3. V was trimmed by 1 base and J by 1 base, leaving 25 bases between them. Germline lookup yields CDR1 MNHEY and CDR2 SMNVEV (reference sequence). CDR3 nucleotides: TGTGCCAGCAGTTTATTAGGGGTCCCAGGGCACGCTGGGAAGAACACTGAAGCTTTCTTT. This translates into CASSLLGVPGHAGKNTEAFF.

The rearrangement uses TRBV7-2 and TRBJ1-1, with a weak D call TRBD1 (6 bases). This CDR3 spans 13 amino acids. V dropped 1 base and J dropped 4 bases, with 7 bases sitting between them. Germline V lookup: CDR1 SGHTA, CDR2 FQGNSA. CDR3 region: CASSLDRVTEAFF. The CDR3 DNA sequence: TGTGCCAGCAGCTTAGACAGGGTCACTGAAGCTTTCTTT.

The chain is built from TRBV6-5 and TRBJ2-7, with TRBD1 matching over 8 bases. V shed 2 bases and J 2 bases; nucleotides not matched to a gene: 8. Germline loops: CDR1 MNHEY, CDR2 SVGAGI. The CDR3 length is 16 residues. CDR3 amino acids: CASSYTWDRTPYEQYF. CDR3 DNA sequence: TGTGCCAGCAGTTACACGTGGGACAGGACGCCCTACGAGCAGTACTTC.

The chain couples TRBV5-6 to TRBJ2-5, with 9 bases identical to TRBD2. Trimming took 4 bases from V and 3 from J; bases not matched to a gene: 7. This CDR3 spans 15 amino acids. Per germline, CDR1 SGHDT and CDR2 YYEEEE. CDR3 coding DNA: TGTGCCAGCAGCCGCCAGGGACTAGCTGAAGAGACCCAGTACTTC. This translates into CASSRQGLAEETQYF.